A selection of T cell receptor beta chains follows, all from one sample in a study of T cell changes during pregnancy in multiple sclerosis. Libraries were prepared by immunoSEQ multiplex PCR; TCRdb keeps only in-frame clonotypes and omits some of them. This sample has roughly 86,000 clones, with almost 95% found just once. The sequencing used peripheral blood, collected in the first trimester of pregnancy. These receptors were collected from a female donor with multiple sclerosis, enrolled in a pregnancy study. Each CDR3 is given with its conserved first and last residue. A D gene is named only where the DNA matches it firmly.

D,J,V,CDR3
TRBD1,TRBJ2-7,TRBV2,CASNDRGLEQYF
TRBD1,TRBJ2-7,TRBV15,CATSSQGATQQYF
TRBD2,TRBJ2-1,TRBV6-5,CASSYSKREAVNEQFF
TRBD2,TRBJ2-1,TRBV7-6,CASSSSGRAHNEQFF
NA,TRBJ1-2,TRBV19,CASRGVEGRNYGYTF
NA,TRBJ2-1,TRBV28,CASSSNPRLAGLNNEQFF
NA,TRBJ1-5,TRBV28,CASSLRQLFNQPQHF
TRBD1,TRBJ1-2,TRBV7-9,CASSLVSGTVSGYTF
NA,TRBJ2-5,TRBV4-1,CASSQGGGPRNQETQYF
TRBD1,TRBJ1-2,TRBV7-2,CASSLAGQPNYGYTF
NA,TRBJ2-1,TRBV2,CASYLDIGDEQFF